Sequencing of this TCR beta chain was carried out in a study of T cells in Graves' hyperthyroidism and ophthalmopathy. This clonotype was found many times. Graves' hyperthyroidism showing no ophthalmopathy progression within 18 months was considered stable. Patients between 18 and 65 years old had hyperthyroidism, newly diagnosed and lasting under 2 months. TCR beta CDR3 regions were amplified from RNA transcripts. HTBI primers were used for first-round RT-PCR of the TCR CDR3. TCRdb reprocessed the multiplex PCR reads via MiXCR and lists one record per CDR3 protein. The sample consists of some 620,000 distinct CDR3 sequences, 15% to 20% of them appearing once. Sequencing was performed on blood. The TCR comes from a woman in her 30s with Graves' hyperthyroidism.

The CDR3, as DNA: TGTGCCAGCAGTTTGAAAAGCGGAGGGGAAGGGGAGCTGTTTTTT. Protein product: CASSLKSGGEGELFF. This chain connects TRBV12-3 or TRBV12-4 to TRBJ2-2; D is perhaps TRBD2 (6 bases). V was shortened by 3 bases and J by 8 bases, with 16 bases between the two germline ends. The CDR3 covers 15 residues.